The text below deals with one T cell receptor beta chain. The sample is drawn from a study of blood T cell repertoires in COVID-19. About the study: Sites in the United States, Italy and Spain provided acute and convalescent COVID-19 samples. Sources were T cells, B-cell-depleted T cells, or PBMCs; the material itself was cDNA or gDNA.

Generated by immunoSEQ multiplex PCR, the TCRdb table keeps only in-frame clones and is missing some. The sample lists around 320,000 clones, approximately 90% occurring once. Participants had their cohort set by participant-reported clinical history. Exposed participants encountered a COVID-19 case during the 2 weeks preceding study entry. Germline V gene sequence: CDR1 SGDLS, CDR2 YYNGEE. CDR3 size: 15 residues. V lost 4 bases to trimming and J lost 5 bases; unmatched junction nucleotides: 7. This receptor was obtained from a woman in her thirties who had been exposed to COVID-19. The chain carries TRBV9 and TRBJ2-5, with TRBD2 matching over 11 bases. The sample consisted of PBMCs or T cells enriched from blood (not recorded which). CDR3 sequence reads: CASSPRTSGGETQYF. CDR3 DNA: TGTGCCAGCAGCCCCCGAACTAGCGGGGGTGAGACCCAGTACTTC.